The 5 T cell receptor beta chains given below trace back to one sample, sequenced in a study of control samples from healthy donors and cancer patients (dated by TCRdb to between 2020 and 2021). The method was the immunoSEQ multiplex PCR assay. The immuneACCESS repertoire file appears here via TCRdb, limited to in-frame rearrangements. These files lack a portion of the clones; in checked studies, under half of the deficit traces to unresolved V genes, and the cause of the others is not known. Present in this sample are 150,000 to 200,000 clones, 90% to 95% of which were seen just once. The ten largest account for about 1.4% of the sample. Material: blood. Receptors originate from a woman in her 30s in good health.

This clone has only a few counts. This sequence joins TRBV19 and TRBJ1-4, with a possible D match to TRBD1 (6 bases). V was shortened by 7 bases and J by 6 bases, with 15 bases between the two germline ends. There are 14 residues in the CDR3. CDR1 is LNHDA and CDR2 is SQIVND in the germline V gene (reference sequence). CDR3 region: CASKSGGAHEKLFF. CDR3 bases: TGTGCCAGTAAGTCGGGGGGCGCACATGAAAAACTGTTTTTT.

The chain links TRBV20-1 to TRBJ1-5; D ambiguous. V lost 5 bases, J lost 5 bases, and 10 bases lay in between. This CDR3 is built from 12 residues. The germline CDR1 and CDR2 sequences are DFQATT and SNEGSKA (reference sequence). CDR3 bases: TGCAGTGCTGGTGGCGGGCATCAGCCCCAGCATTTT. Translating gives CSAGGGHQPQHF.

This sequence joins TRBV3-1 (or the pseudogene TRBV3-2) and TRBJ2-1, with 7 bases fitting TRBD1. Germline V gene sequence: CDR1 LGHDT, CDR2 YNNKEL (reference sequence). The J segment lost 3 bases and the V segment lost 2 bases, leaving 7 bases of the junction unmatched. This CDR3 contains 16 residues. The CDR3 DNA reads TGTGCCAGCAGCCAAAGGGGACAGACCAACTACAATGAGCAGTTCTTC. Its translation is CASSQRGQTNYNEQFF.

Of note for this clone: Additional DNA sequences in this sample encode the identical CDR3. The chain employs TRBV5-1 and TRBJ1-5; 9 bases agree with TRBD1. With V trimmed by 0 bases and J by 2 bases, 0 bases remained unmatched. Germline loops: CDR1 SGHRS, CDR2 YFSETQ. The CDR3 is 15 amino acids. Written as DNA, the CDR3 is TGCGCCAGCAGCTTGGGACAGGGGGGCAATCAGCCCCAGCATTTT. It translates to CASSLGQGGNQPQHF.

The chain uses TRBV6-2 or TRBV6-3 and TRBJ1-1, with 8 bases identical to TRBD1. This CDR3 comprises 17 residues. V was pared by 6 bases and J by 7 bases, with 19 bases of the junction left unmatched. Germline V CDR1 and CDR2: MNHEY, SVGEGT. In nucleotides, the CDR3 is TGTGCCAGCAGCCCCGGGCCGGGCAGGGGGCTTCTTAGTGAAGCTTTCTTT. Its translation is CASSPGPGRGLLSEAFF.